These 15 T cell receptor beta chains were all obtained from the same sample, sequenced in a study of T cells in Graves' hyperthyroidism and ophthalmopathy. The source material, RNA transcripts, was used to amplify TCR beta CDR3 regions. The HTBI primer set served for first-round RT-PCR of the TCR CDR3. TCRdb redid the calling of the multiplex PCR reads with MiXCR, one entry per CDR3 protein. Here the sample spans around 300,000 distinct CDR3 sequences, about 14% being singletons. Sequencing used blood. These receptors originate from a woman between 25 and 40 years old with Graves' hyperthyroidism that later progressed to Graves' ophthalmopathy.

This clonotype was counted ten times or more. The chain has TRBV30 and TRBJ1-3; no firm D call. V was clipped by 4 bases and J by 0 bases, with 7 bases between them. The germline V gene has CDR1 GTSNPN and CDR2 SVGIG (reference sequence). The CDR3 is 13 amino acids. The DNA of the CDR3 is TGTGCCTGGAATATTCTCTCTGGAAACACCATATATTTT. Encoded protein: CAWNILSGNTIYF. Together with reference TRBV30 and TRBJ1-3, the CDR3 gives the full variable domain: SQTIHQWPATLVQPVGSPLSLECTVEGTSNPNLYWYRQAAGRGLQLLFYSVGIGQISSEVPQNLSASRPQDRQFILSSKKLLLSDSGFYLCAWNILSGNTIYFGEGSWLTVV.

This clonotype was picked up many times. The CDR3 reads CAWNERDTQYF. The CDR3, as DNA: TGTGCCTGGAACGAAAGAGATACGCAGTATTTT. V is TRBV30 and J is TRBJ2-3, with D uncertain. The V end lost 4 bases, the J end lost 5 bases, and 7 bases lay between the germline ends. Germline assignment: CDR1 GTSNPN and CDR2 SVGIG (reference sequence). The CDR3 totals 11 residues. The entire variable domain, with the rest obtained from reference TRBV30 and TRBJ2-3, is as follows: SQTIHQWPATLVQPVGSPLSLECTVEGTSNPNLYWYRQAAGRGLQLLFYSVGIGQISSEVPQNLSASRPQDRQFILSSKKLLLSDSGFYLCAWNERDTQYFGPGTRLTVL.

V gene TRBV7-2 combines with J gene TRBJ2-7, with 15 nucleotides matching TRBD2. The CDR3 consists of 16 residues. Germline V gene sequence: CDR1 SGHTA, CDR2 FQGNSA. J was trimmed by 5 bases and V by 5 bases; bases with no gene match: 7. This CDR3 reads CASSPGLAGGPHEQYF. As DNA, the CDR3 is TGTGCCAGCAGCCCCGGACTAGCGGGAGGGCCCCACGAGCAGTACTTC.

This clonotype was observed a handful of times. The genes are TRBV24-1 and TRBJ2-7; D call uncertain. The V gene's germline CDR1 is KGHDR and CDR2 SFDVKD. The length of the CDR3 is 14 residues. V was trimmed by 2 bases and J by 7 bases, leaving 14 bases between them. CDR3 DNA: TGTGCCACCAGTGATTGGAACAAGGCCGGTGAGCAGTACTTC. This codes for CATSDWNKAGEQYF.

In this sample, this clonotype turned up many times. J is TRBJ2-7 and V is TRBV29-1, with TRBD2 matching over 14 bases. The CDR3 runs to 14 residues. The V segment lost 6 bases and the J segment 12 bases; nucleotides outside the gene matches: 13. CDR1 SQVTM and CDR2 ANQGSEA come from the germline V gene. CDR3 loop: CSVSRGTSGSDLYF. Here the CDR3 DNA reads TGCAGCGTCAGCCGGGGGACTAGCGGGAGTGATCTGTACTTC.

To note about this clonotype: It may be a read error: a sequence one base away is much more abundant. The chain recombines TRBV6-5 with TRBJ2-7; D is undetermined. The CDR3 contains 13 residues. Trimming cost V 4 bases and J 2 bases, with 9 bases left between them. Germline assignment: CDR1 MNHEY and CDR2 SVGAGI. The CDR3: CASSSLIPYEQYF. CDR3 DNA sequence: TGTGCCAGCAGTTCCCTCATCCCCTACGAGCAGTACTTC.

This clonotype was seen at least ten times. This chain links TRBV6-5 with TRBJ2-3; D not certain. In germline, CDR1 is MNHEY, CDR2 SVGAGI. Trimming stripped 0 bases from V and 3 bases from J, with 13 bases between. The CDR3 is 16 residues long. Here the CDR3 reads CASSYSSQVMTDTQYF. In DNA, the CDR3 is TGTGCCAGCAGTTACTCGTCCCAGGTGATGACAGATACGCAGTATTTT.

The sample holds many counts of this clonotype. This chain joins TRBV24-1 and TRBJ2-7; 9 bases agree with TRBD1. V lost 7 bases and J lost 1; bases outside the gene matches: 7. This CDR3 is built from 15 residues. The germline V gene has CDR1 KGHDR and CDR2 SFDVKD. The CDR3 DNA reads as TGTGCCACCAGCGCGACGACAGGGGGATCCTACGAGCAGTACTTC. Amino acids: CATSATTGGSYEQYF.

This clonotype has a count of ten or more. The chain carries TRBV6-1 and TRBJ2-2; 10 bases fit TRBD1. CDR3 size: 16 residues. CDR1 is MNHNS and CDR2 is SASEGT in the germline V gene. V gave up 5 bases and J gave up 1 base; unmatched junction bases: 4. The DNA for the CDR3 is TGTGCCAGCAGTACGGGGACAGGGGTGAACACCGGGGAGCTGTTTTTT. Translated: CASSTGTGVNTGELFF.

This clonotype is labeled as medium-sized. V and J are TRBV7-2 and TRBJ2-3; D gene ambiguous. Germline V CDR1 and CDR2: SGHTA, FQGNSA. This CDR3 comprises 17 residues. V gave up 3 bases and J gave up 0 bases, with 16 bases separating them. In DNA form, the CDR3 reads TGTGCCAGCAGCTTGGATAGACCCCTCACGAGCACAGATACGCAGTATTTT. Its protein product is CASSLDRPLTSTDTQYF.

Only a few counts were recorded for this clonotype. The rearrangement uses TRBV28 and TRBJ2-5; perhaps TRBD2 as D (7 bases). The germline V gene has CDR1 MDHEN and CDR2 SYDVKM. V was clipped by 7 bases and J by 1 base, with 16 bases between them. The CDR3 totals 15 residues. CDR3 region: CASKVGGGGQETQYF. CDR3 DNA sequence: TGTGCCAGCAAGGTCGGGGGAGGGGGCCAAGAGACCCAGTACTTC.

The sample holds many counts of this clonotype. This rearrangement joins TRBV12-3 or TRBV12-4 to TRBJ2-3, with 7 bases fitting TRBD2. This CDR3 has 17 amino acids. The ends lost 6 bases at V and 4 bases at J; junction bases unmatched: 16. The chain's CDR3 is CASSFVDPGGRADTQYF. CDR3 nucleotides: TGTGCCAGCAGCTTTGTGGACCCGGGGGGTAGGGCAGATACGCAGTATTTT.

The chain combines TRBV9 with TRBJ2-5; unclear D gene. The CDR3 has 18 amino acids. Trimming removed 4 bases at V and 5 bases at J, with 27 bases between. Germline CDR1 and CDR2: SGDLS and YYNGEE. CDR3 region: CASSPHSGTRGIVETQYF. In DNA, the CDR3 is TGTGCCAGCAGCCCCCACTCTGGAACAAGAGGAATCGTCGAGACCCAGTACTTC. Full variable domain (rest looked up from reference TRBV9 and TRBJ2-5): DSGVTQTPKHLITATGQRVTLRCSPRSGDLSVYWYQQSLDQGLQFLIQYYNGEERAKGNILERFSAQQFPDLHSELNLSSLELGDSALYFCASSPHSGTRGIVETQYFGPGTRLLVL.

This clonotype was seen ten or more times. The rearrangement uses TRBV10-1 and TRBJ1-1; the match to TRBD1 covers 7 bases. V lost 8 bases to trimming and J lost 4 bases; unmatched junction nucleotides: 1. CDR3 length equals 11 residues. In germline, CDR1 is WNHNN, CDR2 SYGVQD (reference sequence). CDR3 region: CASEGATEAFF. As DNA, the CDR3 is TGCGCCAGCGAGGGGGCCACTGAAGCTTTCTTT.

This clonotype was found many times. The chain uses TRBV7-9 and TRBJ2-2; 7 bases line up with TRBD1. Germline CDR1 and CDR2: SEHNR and FQNEAQ (reference sequence). Trimming at V came to 5 bases and at J to 6 bases, leaving 3 bases not matched to a gene. This CDR3 region has 13 residues. The CDR3 region has the DNA TGTGCCAGCAGCCCGACAGGGTCCGGGGAGCTGTTTTTT. As protein: CASSPTGSGELFF.